Presented here are 11 T cell receptor beta chains from one specimen sequenced in a study of T-cell reconstitution after alpha-beta-depleted transplantation in children. Unique molecular identifiers were built into the TCRbeta library. A single record per CDR3 protein comes from TCRdb applying MiXCR to the PCR reads. The table lists 780,000 or so distinct CDR3 sequences, approximately 15% of them singletons. The specimen was PBMCs, mostly from graft donor cells, collected 360 days after TCRalphabeta/CD19-depleted stem cell transplant. These receptors were taken from a male patient younger than 18 who had a stem cell transplant for acute lymphoblastic leukemia, so the T cells may come from the graft donor.

The chain carries TRBV2 and TRBJ2-5, with D perhaps matching TRBD1 (6 bases). The CDR3 has 15 residues. From germline, CDR1 is SNHLY and CDR2 FYNNEI. The V gene lost 5 bases and the J gene lost 0 bases, with 13 bases spanning the gap. CDR3 DNA sequence: TGTGCCAGCAGTAACAGGGAGTCCTACCAAGAGACCCAGTACTTC. The encoded protein is CASSNRESYQETQYF.

The V call is TRBV7-2, the J call TRBJ2-1, with D perhaps matching TRBD2 (6 bases). This CDR3 region has 13 residues. V lost 4 bases and J lost 9, with 13 bases in between. The V gene's germline CDR1 is SGHTA and CDR2 FQGNSA. The CDR3 here is CASSYKRVGEQFF. CDR3 nucleotides: TGTGCCAGCAGCTATAAGCGGGTGGGTGAGCAGTTCTTC.

This clonotype has just a few counts. The CDR3 nucleotides read TGTGCCTCGAAACAGGGCACCGGTGAGACCCAGTACTTC. Translating it yields CASKQGTGETQYF. The chain joins TRBV7-2 to TRBJ2-5; maybe TRBD1 (6 bases). Germline values: CDR1 SGHTA, CDR2 FQGNSA. This CDR3 has 13 amino acids. V gave up 11 bases and J gave up 5 bases, with 18 bases separating them. Combining the CDR3 with reference TRBV7-2 and TRBJ2-5 gives the whole variable domain GAGVSQSPSNKVTEKGKDVELRCDPISGHTALYWYRQSLGQGLEFLIYFQGNSAPDKSGLPSDRFSAERTGGSVSTLTIQRTQQEDSAVYLCASKQGTGETQYFGPGTRLLVL.

This clonotype has a handful of counts. V and J are TRBV24-1 and TRBJ1-1, with a tentative D call TRBD1 (6 bases). Germline V gives CDR1 KGHDR, CDR2 SFDVKD. This CDR3 has 13 amino acids. V lost 10 bases and J lost 6, with 17 bases in between. CDR3 region: CATQDSNLAEAFF. The CDR3 DNA reads TGTGCCACGCAGGACAGCAACCTAGCTGAAGCTTTCTTT.

V is TRBV5-1 and J is TRBJ2-1; D call uncertain. The V and J ends lost 0 bases and 7 bases respectively, with 8 bases between them. Looked up from germline, CDR1 is SGHRS and CDR2 is YFSETQ. The CDR3 spans 13 residues. DNA of the CDR3: TGCGCCAGCAGCTTGGAGAGCTTGAATGAGCAGTTCTTC. Its protein is CASSLESLNEQFF.

Ten or more counts support this clonotype. This rearrangement joins TRBV7-3 to TRBJ2-1; D is ambiguous. The germline V and J ends were trimmed by 4 bases and 7 bases, with 8 bases remaining between them. CDR3 length equals 12 residues. Germline values: CDR1 SGHTA, CDR2 FQGTGA. CDR3 in DNA: TGTGCCAGCAGCTCGAGTTCGAATGAGCAGTTCTTC. Translated, it gives CASSSSSNEQFF.

Ten or more counts support this clonotype. V gene TRBV20-1 combines with J gene TRBJ2-2, with D tentatively TRBD2 (6 bases). This CDR3 contains 17 residues. Looked up from germline, CDR1 is DFQATT and CDR2 is SNEGSKA (reference sequence). Trimming pared 0 bases from V and 6 bases from J, leaving 20 bases between. The CDR3 region has the DNA TGCAGTGCTAGAGATCTCAGGGCCGCGGCGGGATCCGGGGAGCTGTTTTTT. Its protein is CSARDLRAAAGSGELFF.

The chain combines TRBV7-2 with TRBJ2-7; D perhaps matches TRBD2 (6 bases). The germline V and J ends were trimmed by 1 base and 2 bases, with 12 bases remaining between them. There are 15 residues in the CDR3. Germline V gene sequence: CDR1 SGHTA, CDR2 FQGNSA. The CDR3 loop is CASSLVLSGAYEQYF. The CDR3 DNA reads TGTGCCAGCAGCTTAGTCCTGTCGGGGGCCTACGAGCAGTACTTC.

The chain combines TRBV15 with TRBJ2-2, with a possible D match to TRBD2 (6 bases). The germline CDR1 and CDR2 sequences are LNHNV and YYDKDF (reference sequence). This CDR3 spans 15 amino acids. V lost 7 bases and J 2 bases, leaving 14 bases between the germline ends. The CDR3 bases are TGTGCCACCAACCCCGGGACTCCAAACACCGGGGAGCTGTTTTTT. Residues: CATNPGTPNTGELFF.

In this sample, this clonotype turned up many times. J is TRBJ2-7 and V is TRBV12-3 or TRBV12-4, with 7 bases lining up with TRBD2. This CDR3 region has 14 residues. Trimming at V came to 6 bases and at J to 0 bases, leaving 5 bases not matched to a gene. The CDR3 DNA is TGTGCCAGCAGGTCCGGGAGGAGCTCCTACGAGCAGTACTTC. Its protein is CASRSGRSSYEQYF.

This chain uses TRBV29-1 with TRBJ2-6; 10 nucleotides agree with TRBD1. The germline CDR1 and CDR2 sequences are SQVTM and ANQGSEA. The V and J ends lost 8 bases and 2 bases, in that order; junction bases with no gene match: 6. The CDR3 has 15 residues. The CDR3 region is CSPRQGAPGANVLTF. CDR3 sequence (DNA): TGCAGCCCACGACAGGGGGCGCCTGGGGCCAACGTCCTGACTTTC. The variable domain in full, completed from reference TRBV29-1 and TRBJ2-6, reads SAVISQKPSRDICQRGTSLTIQCQVDSQVTMMFWYRQQPGQSLTLIATANQGSEATYESGFVIDKFPISRPNLTFSTLTVSNMSPEDSSIYLCSPRQGAPGANVLTFGAGSRLTVL.